This T cell receptor (beta chain) appears in the sequencing data of a study of shared clonotypes between healthy human individuals. The CDR3 consists of 16 residues. J gave up 0 bases and V 0 bases, and 3 bases lay outside the gene matches. Germline values: CDR1 SGHRS, CDR2 YFSETQ. The protocol was immunoSEQ multiplex PCR, while the TCRdb copy is restricted to in-frame clones and leaves out a portion. The repertoire includes millions of clones, 85% to 95% of them detected once, and 0.13% sits in the top ten. The clonotype originates from a man aged 18 to 30 in good health. The sample was naive CD4+ T cells sorted from blood. Subset given: CD45RA+ positively selected. The rearrangement links TRBV5-1 to TRBJ2-1, with 7 positions matching TRBD2. Here the CDR3 DNA reads TGCGCCAGCAGCTTGGGGTCTAGCGGCTCCTACAATGAGCAGTTCTTC. Its protein is CASSLGSSGSYNEQFF.